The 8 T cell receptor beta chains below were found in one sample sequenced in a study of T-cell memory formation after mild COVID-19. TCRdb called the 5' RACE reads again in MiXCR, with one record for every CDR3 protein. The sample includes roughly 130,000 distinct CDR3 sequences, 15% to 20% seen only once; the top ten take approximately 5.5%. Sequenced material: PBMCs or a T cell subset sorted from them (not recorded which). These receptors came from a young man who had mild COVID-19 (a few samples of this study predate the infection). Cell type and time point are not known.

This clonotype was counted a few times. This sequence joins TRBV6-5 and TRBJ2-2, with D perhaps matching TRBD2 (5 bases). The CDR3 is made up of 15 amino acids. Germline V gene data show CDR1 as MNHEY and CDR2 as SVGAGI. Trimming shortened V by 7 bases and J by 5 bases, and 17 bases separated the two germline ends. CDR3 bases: TGTGCCAGCACCCTATTCGGACTGGGGACCGGGGAGCTGTTTTTT. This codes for CASTLFGLGTGELFF.

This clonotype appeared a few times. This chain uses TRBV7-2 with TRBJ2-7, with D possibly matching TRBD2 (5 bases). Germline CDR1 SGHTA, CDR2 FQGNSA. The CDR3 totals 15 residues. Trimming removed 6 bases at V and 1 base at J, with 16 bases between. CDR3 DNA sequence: TGTGCCAGCAGTTCCTCATGGACTGTATCCTACGAGCAGTACTTC. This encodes CASSSSWTVSYEQYF.

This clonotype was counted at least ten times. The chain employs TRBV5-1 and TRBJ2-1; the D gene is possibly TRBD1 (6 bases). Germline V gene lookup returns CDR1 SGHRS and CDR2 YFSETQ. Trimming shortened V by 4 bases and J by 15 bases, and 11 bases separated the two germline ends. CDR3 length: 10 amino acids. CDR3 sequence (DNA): TGCGCCAGCAGCGGGGGCAGTCTGTTCTTC. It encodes CASSGGSLFF. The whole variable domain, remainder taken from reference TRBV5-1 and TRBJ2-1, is KAGVTQTPRYLIKTRGQQVTLSCSPISGHRSVSWYQQTPGQGLQFLFEYFSETQRNKGNFPGRFSGRQFSNSRSEMNVSTLELGDSALYLCASSGGSLFFGPGTRLTVL.

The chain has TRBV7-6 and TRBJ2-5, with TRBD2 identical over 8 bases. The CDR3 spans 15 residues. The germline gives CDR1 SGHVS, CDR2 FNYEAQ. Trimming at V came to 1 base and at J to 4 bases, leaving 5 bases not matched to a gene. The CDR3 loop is CASSLGAGVRETQYF. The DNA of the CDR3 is TGTGCCAGCAGCTTAGGAGCGGGGGTTCGAGAGACCCAGTACTTC.

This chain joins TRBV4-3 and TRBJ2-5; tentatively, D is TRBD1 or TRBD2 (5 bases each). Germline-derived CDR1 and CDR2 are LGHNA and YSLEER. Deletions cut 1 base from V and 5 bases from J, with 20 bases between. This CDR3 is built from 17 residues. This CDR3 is CASSQGGGRRHLETQYF. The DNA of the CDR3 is TGCGCCAGCAGCCAAGGTGGGGGACGACGCCACTTGGAGACCCAGTACTTC.

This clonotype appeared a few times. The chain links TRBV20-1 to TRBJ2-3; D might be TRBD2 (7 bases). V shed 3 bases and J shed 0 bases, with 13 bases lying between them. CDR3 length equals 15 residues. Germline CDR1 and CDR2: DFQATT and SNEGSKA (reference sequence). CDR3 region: CSASLRGASTDTQYF. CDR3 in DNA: TGCAGTGCTAGCTTACGGGGGGCTAGCACAGATACGCAGTATTTT.

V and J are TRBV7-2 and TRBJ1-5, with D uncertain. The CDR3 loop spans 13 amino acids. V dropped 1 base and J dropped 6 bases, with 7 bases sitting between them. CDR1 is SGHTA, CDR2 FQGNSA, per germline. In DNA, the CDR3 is TGTGCCAGCAGCTTAGTTGTCGGTCAGCCCCAGCATTTT. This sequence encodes CASSLVVGQPQHF.

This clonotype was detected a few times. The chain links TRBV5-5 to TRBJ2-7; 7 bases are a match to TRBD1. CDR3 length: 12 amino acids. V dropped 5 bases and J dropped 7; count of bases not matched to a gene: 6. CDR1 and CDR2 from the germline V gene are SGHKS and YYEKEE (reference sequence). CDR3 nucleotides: TGTGCCAGCAGGGGACAGTTGGGGGAGCAGTACTTC. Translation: CASRGQLGEQYF. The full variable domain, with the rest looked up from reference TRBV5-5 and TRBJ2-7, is DAGVTQSPTHLIKTRGQQVTLRCSPISGHKSVSWYQQVLGQGPQFIFQYYEKEERGRGNFPDRFSARQFPNYSSELNVNALLLGDSALYLCASRGQLGEQYFGPGTRLTVT.